Below, 20 T cell receptor beta chains from the same sample are listed, as sequenced in a study of shared clonotypes between healthy human individuals. Libraries were prepared by immunoSEQ multiplex PCR; TCRdb keeps only in-frame clonotypes and omits some of them. The data hold about 2.1 million clones, with 93% observed a single time. CD45RO-negative cells were positively selected for CCR7, leaving out terminally differentiated effector memory CD45RA+ cells. The sequenced sample was naive CD8+ T cells from PBMCs. The origin of the receptors is a man aged 18 to 35 in good health. Some clones in this sample may be carry-over from other donors' samples.

This chain links TRBV4-1 with TRBJ1-3; D is perhaps TRBD1 (6 bases). The CDR3 sequence is 14 residues long. V was pared by 2 bases and J by 4 bases, with 9 bases between. Germline loops: CDR1 MGHRA, CDR2 YSYEKL. Written as DNA, the CDR3 is TGCGCCAGCAGCCAACCAGGGACAGGAAACACCATATATTTT. As protein: CASSQPGTGNTIYF.

The sample holds a few counts of this clone. The chain uses TRBV27 and TRBJ1-1; D might be TRBD1 (5 bases). Trimming pared 5 bases from V and 1 base from J, leaving 8 bases between. The CDR3 is made up of 13 amino acids. Germline CDR1 is MNHEY and CDR2 is SMNVEV (reference sequence). The CDR3, as DNA: TGTGCCAGCAGTACTACAGGGAACACTGAAGCTTTCTTT. Translated: CASSTTGNTEAFF.

The V call is TRBV5-1, the J call TRBJ2-2, with 9 bases aligning to TRBD2. The V gene end was trimmed by 0 bases and the J gene end by 6 bases; junction bases not matched to a gene: 9. CDR3 size: 17 residues. Germline V gives CDR1 SGHRS, CDR2 YFSETQ. The CDR3 is CASSLVRREGLSGELFF. CDR3 DNA sequence: TGCGCCAGCAGCTTGGTCCGGCGGGAGGGCCTATCCGGGGAGCTGTTTTTT. Using reference TRBV5-1 and TRBJ2-2 for the parts outside the CDR3, the full variable domain is KAGVTQTPRYLIKTRGQQVTLSCSPISGHRSVSWYQQTPGQGLQFLFEYFSETQRNKGNFPGRFSGRQFSNSRSEMNVSTLELGDSALYLCASSLVRREGLSGELFFGEGSRLTVL.

V and J are TRBV4-1 and TRBJ1-2; 9 nucleotides line up with TRBD1. Germline CDR1 is MGHRA and CDR2 is YSYEKL. This CDR3 contains 14 residues. With V trimmed by 3 bases and J by 7 bases, 6 bases remained unmatched. CDR3 residues: CASSHAGTGIGYTF. CDR3 DNA sequence: TGCGCCAGCAGCCATGCCGGGACAGGGATTGGCTACACCTTC.

The chain joins TRBV11-2 to TRBJ2-2; D is undetermined. Germline assignment: CDR1 SGHAT and CDR2 FQNNGV. CDR3 length equals 15 residues. Trimming removed 3 bases at V and 3 bases at J, with 11 bases between. The CDR3 protein is CASSFSGDYTGELFF. The CDR3 bases are TGTGCCAGCAGCTTTAGTGGCGATTACACCGGGGAGCTGTTTTTT.

V is TRBV6-6 and J is TRBJ2-5; 8 bases map to TRBD2. The DNA end favors TRBJ2-7, so the J call may be wrong. This CDR3 contains 16 residues. The germline CDR1 and CDR2 sequences are MNHNY and SVGAGI (reference sequence). DNA for the CDR3: TGTGCCAGCAGTTACGCGGGACGGGAGGGATCCTACGAGCAGTACTTC. Protein product: CASSYAGREGSYEQYF.

The rearrangement links TRBV23-1 to TRBJ2-7; TRBD1 matches 7 bases. TRBV23-1 is an ORF for which the function is uncertain. J lost 2 bases, V lost 10 bases, and 5 bases had no gene match. The CDR3 consists of 12 residues. CDR3 DNA sequence: TGCGCCATGGACAGGAAAGCCTACGAGCAGTACTTC. Translated, it gives CAMDRKAYEQYF.

The CDR3 DNA follows: TGCGCCAGCAGCCCAGAGACAGTGATCCTTATTAGCTCCTACAATGAGCAGTTCTTC. Translating it yields CASSPETVILISSYNEQFF. This chain connects TRBV4-1 to TRBJ2-1, with D perhaps matching TRBD1 (5 bases). This CDR3 spans 19 amino acids. Germline V gene lookup returns CDR1 MGHRA and CDR2 YSYEKL. The V and J ends lost 4 bases and 0 bases respectively, with 22 bases between them.

The chain recombines TRBV7-9 with TRBJ2-5, with a weak D call TRBD2 (5 bases). Trimming removed 2 bases from V and 5 bases from J, with 15 bases in between. In germline, CDR1 is SEHNR, CDR2 FQNEAQ (reference sequence). CDR3 length equals 15 residues. The CDR3 DNA reads TGTGCCAGCAGCTTATCGGGAAAGGATGGGGAGACCCAGTACTTC. Protein product: CASSLSGKDGETQYF.

This chain uses TRBV21-1 with TRBJ2-5; TRBD2 is the table's D call, not checked against the DNA. TRBV21-1 is deemed a pseudogene. This CDR3 is 20 amino acids long. CDR3 residues: CASSKDELWTSGSKLETQYF. In nucleotides, the CDR3 is TGTGCCAGCAGCAAGGACGAGTTGTGGACTAGCGGGAGTAAGTTGGAGACCCAGTACTTC.

The chain employs TRBV27 and TRBJ1-1; D remains ambiguous. Trimming removed 6 bases at V and 3 bases at J, with 11 bases between. The CDR3 is made up of 13 amino acids. The germline CDR1 and CDR2 sequences are MNHEY and SMNVEV (reference sequence). The CDR3: CASRLPEDTEAFF. The CDR3 DNA reads as TGTGCCAGCAGACTCCCTGAAGACACTGAAGCTTTCTTT.

J is TRBJ2-5 and V is TRBV29-1, with 10 positions matching TRBD2. The assigned J gene may be wrong: the sequence end matches TRBJ2-7 better. This CDR3 spans 17 amino acids. Germline V CDR1 and CDR2: SQVTM, ANQGSEA. CDR3 sequence reads: CSVEGREAGGSTYEQYF. The CDR3 region has the DNA TGCAGCGTTGAAGGCCGCGAAGCGGGAGGGTCAACATACGAGCAGTACTTC.

This chain joins TRBV7-8 and TRBJ1-5, with D perhaps matching TRBD1 (6 bases). In germline, CDR1 is SGHVS, CDR2 FQNEAQ. The V end was cut by 1 base, the J end by 4 bases, with 11 bases between. The CDR3 runs to 15 residues. The CDR3 DNA follows: TGTGCCAGCAGCTTAGTCAGGGGCTGGAATCAGCCCCAGCATTTT. Residues: CASSLVRGWNQPQHF.

About this clone: Within the sample, other DNA sequences also encode this same CDR3. This chain joins TRBV6-5 and TRBJ1-5; D is possibly TRBD1 (5 bases). The CDR3 length is 14 residues. Germline CDR1 reads MNHEY; CDR2 reads SVGAGI. The V end was cut by 0 bases, the J end by 4 bases, with 7 bases between. The CDR3 is CASSYSGGNQPQHF. Here the CDR3 DNA reads TGTGCCAGCAGTTACTCGGGGGGGAATCAGCCCCAGCATTTT.

The chain uses TRBV6-1 and TRBJ1-2, with 7 bases lining up with TRBD1. Losses at the gene ends were 8 bases for V and 5 bases for J; bases not matched to a gene: 14. Germline V lookup: CDR1 MNHNS, CDR2 SASEGT. The CDR3 spans 15 residues. The DNA for the CDR3 is TGTGCCAGCCAGATGGGACAGCTACCTTTGTATGGCTACACCTTC. Translating it yields CASQMGQLPLYGYTF.

Concerning this clone: Other DNA sequences of this sample code for an identical CDR3. V usage is TRBV15 and J usage is TRBJ2-6; no definite D call. V was trimmed by 0 bases and J by 0 bases, leaving 6 bases between them. Germline CDR1 and CDR2: LNHNV and YYDKDF (reference sequence). This CDR3 spans 16 amino acids. The CDR3 coding sequence is TGTGCCACCAGCAGAGATCGAGGCTCTGGGGCCAACGTCCTGACTTTC. Residues: CATSRDRGSGANVLTF.

The chain couples TRBV27 to TRBJ2-7; D uncertain. Germline lookup yields CDR1 MNHEY and CDR2 SMNVEV (reference sequence). This CDR3 region has 15 residues. V was trimmed by 6 bases and J by 5 bases, leaving 20 bases between them. CDR3 sequence: CASRPSDTFPNEQYF. CDR3 nucleotide sequence: TGTGCCAGCAGACCATCAGACACCTTCCCTAACGAGCAGTACTTC.

The chain links TRBV4-1 to TRBJ2-5; the D is unclear. Gene TRBJ2-7 matches the end of the DNA better, so the J call may be wrong. From germline, CDR1 is MGHRA and CDR2 YSYEKL. This CDR3 region has 15 residues. CDR3 amino acids: CASSPGLAVSYEQYF. CDR3 DNA: TGCGCCAGCAGCCCCGGGTTAGCCGTCTCCTACGAGCAGTACTTC.

This clone has just one count. The chain combines TRBV9 with TRBJ2-1; D gene unclear. CDR3 length: 12 amino acids. CDR1 is SGDLS, CDR2 YYNGEE, per germline. With 4 bases removed from V and 10 bases from J, the gap between germline ends came to 12 bases. The CDR3 region has the DNA TGTGCCAGCAGCTCCCCTTTAGGGGAGCAGTTCTTC. It specifies CASSSPLGEQFF.

The CDR3 is CASSLTLGQATYEQYF. In DNA, the CDR3 is TGTGCCAGCAGTTTAACATTGGGGCAAGCTACCTACGAGCAGTACTTC. The chain couples TRBV27 to TRBJ2-7, with D possibly being TRBD1 (5 bases). The V and J ends lost 2 bases and 2 bases respectively, with 16 bases between them. Germline V gene sequence: CDR1 MNHEY, CDR2 SMNVEV (reference sequence). The CDR3 consists of 16 residues.